One sample yielded the 32 T cell receptor beta chains listed below, sequenced in a study of T cell repertoires in cytomegalovirus infection. These receptors' targets are unknown. In TCRdb, the reads were re-called with MiXCR into one record per CDR3 protein. This table holds some 350,000 distinct CDR3 sequences, about 35% found once. Specimen: cultured PBMCs, collected from culture after CMV antigen stimulation. The origin of the receptors is a human donor in good health (CMV status not recorded). Some clones in this sample may be carry-over from other donors' samples.

This clonotype was counted once. The chain uses TRBV7-2 and TRBJ1-5; a weak D match, TRBD1 (5 bases). The germline CDR1 and CDR2 sequences are SGHTA and FQGNSA. The CDR3 is 15 residues long. V lost 5 bases to trimming and J lost 6 bases, with 17 bases between them. The CDR3: CASSPGQGHTQPQHF. The CDR3 coding sequence is TGTGCCAGCAGCCCGGGGCAAGGACACACTCAGCCCCAGCATTTT.

The gene calls are TRBV3-1 and TRBJ1-6; D uncertain. The CDR3 consists of 14 residues. V was shortened by 0 bases and J by 8 bases, with 8 bases between the two germline ends. Germline assignment: CDR1 LGHDT and CDR2 YNNKEL (reference sequence). CDR3 region: CASSQDRWDSPLHF. For the CDR3, the DNA is TGTGCCAGCAGCCAAGATCGATGGGATTCACCCCTCCACTTT.

The chain employs TRBV7-9 and TRBJ2-1; a weak D match, TRBD1 (6 bases). Trimming stripped 5 bases from V and 5 bases from J, with 22 bases between. CDR1 and CDR2 from the germline V gene are SEHNR and FQNEAQ (reference sequence). The CDR3 sequence is 17 residues long. CDR3 amino acids: CASSATSSGTSNNEQFF. The CDR3 coding sequence is TGTGCCAGCAGCGCGACATCCTCCGGGACAAGCAACAATGAGCAGTTCTTC.

In its sample, this clonotype was seen many times. The chain is built from TRBV7-2 and TRBJ2-4, with unresolved D. CDR1 and CDR2 (germline): SGHTA, FQGNSA. The CDR3 sequence is 18 residues long. Trimming removed 5 bases from V and 0 bases from J, with 20 bases in between. This chain's CDR3 is CASSPSHLPRIAKNIQYF. CDR3 DNA: TGTGCCAGCAGCCCCTCTCACCTTCCCCGGATAGCCAAAAACATTCAGTACTTC.

This clonotype was found many times. The V call is TRBV7-3, the J call TRBJ2-3; D is unresolved. Trimming stripped 4 bases from V and 10 bases from J, with 18 bases between. Germline CDR1 reads SGHTA; CDR2 reads FQGTGA. The CDR3 covers 14 residues. DNA of the CDR3: TGTGCCAGCAGCTCCAACCCTAACCTAGAACCGCAGTATTTT. This translates into CASSSNPNLEPQYF.

V is TRBV12-3 or TRBV12-4 and J is TRBJ1-6; D uncertain. The germline V and J ends were trimmed by 3 bases and 13 bases, with 13 bases remaining between them. The CDR3 totals 13 residues. CDR3 sequence: CASSLNEISPLHF. For the CDR3, the DNA is TGTGCCAGCAGTTTGAATGAGATCAGCCCCCTCCACTTT.

J is TRBJ2-7 and V is TRBV20-1; 9 nucleotides line up with TRBD1. V lost 6 bases to trimming and J lost 2 bases; unmatched junction nucleotides: 5. The CDR3 covers 13 residues. In germline, CDR1 is DFQATT, CDR2 SNEGSKA (reference sequence). In DNA, the CDR3 is TGCAGTGCGGGACAGGGTGGGGCCTACGAGCAGTACTTC. Translation: CSAGQGGAYEQYF.

The V gene is TRBV11-2, the J gene TRBJ2-7, with D possibly TRBD2 on 6 matching bases. V shed 2 bases and J shed 6 bases, with 8 bases lying between them. Germline V gene data show CDR1 as SGHAT and CDR2 as FQNNGV. The CDR3 contains 12 residues. CDR3 sequence: CASSLWGGEQYF. CDR3 bases: TGTGCCAGCAGCTTATGGGGAGGCGAGCAGTACTTC.

This chain links TRBV6-1 with TRBJ2-1; TRBD2 might be the D (5 bases). The germline V gene has CDR1 MNHNS and CDR2 SASEGT. V was clipped by 6 bases and J by 0 bases, with 12 bases between them. The CDR3 runs 15 residues. CDR3 protein: CASSRTPLSYNEQFF. CDR3 bases: TGTGCCAGCAGCAGGACTCCTCTCTCCTACAATGAGCAGTTCTTC.

The chain recombines TRBV11-1 with TRBJ1-2, with D unclear. This CDR3 has 14 residues. Germline V gene data show CDR1 as SGHAT and CDR2 as FQDESV (reference sequence). V lost 6 bases, J lost 1 base, and 12 bases lay in between. CDR3 region: CASRPTEDNYGYTF. The CDR3 DNA follows: TGTGCCAGCAGGCCCACGGAGGATAACTATGGCTACACCTTC.

The chain combines TRBV19 with TRBJ1-5; TRBD1 is a possible D gene (5 bases). The germline V gene has CDR1 LNHDA and CDR2 SQIVND (reference sequence). Trimming took off 7 bases at V and 4 bases at J, with 11 bases between the two ends. This CDR3 is 13 amino acids long. The chain's CDR3 is CASTMEGNQPQHF. Written as DNA, the CDR3 is TGTGCCAGTACGATGGAGGGGAATCAGCCCCAGCATTTT. Full variable domain (remainder filled in from reference TRBV19 and TRBJ1-5): DGGITQSPKYLFRKEGQNVTLSCEQNLNHDAMYWYRQDPGQGLRLIYYSQIVNDFQKGDIAEGYSVSREKKESFPLTVTSAQKNPTAFYLCASTMEGNQPQHFGDGTRLSIL.

V is TRBV11-2 and J is TRBJ2-5; D not certain. This CDR3 has 14 residues. V gave up 3 bases and J gave up 2 bases, with 10 bases separating them. Germline V CDR1 and CDR2: SGHAT, FQNNGV. CDR3 amino acids: CASSFQEPQETQYF. The CDR3 coding sequence is TGTGCCAGCAGCTTCCAGGAGCCGCAAGAGACCCAGTACTTC.

This clonotype occurred a few times. CDR3 DNA: TGCGCCAGCAGCTTTGCTAGCGTATCCTACGAGCAGTACTTC. Translating it yields CASSFASVSYEQYF. The chain combines TRBV5-1 with TRBJ2-7; D is perhaps TRBD2 (6 bases). The ends were cut back, 2 bases at V and 1 base at J, with 10 bases in the middle. This CDR3 has 14 amino acids. CDR1 SGHRS and CDR2 YFSETQ come from the germline V gene.

This clonotype was detected a few times. The chain couples TRBV28 to TRBJ1-5; D is unresolved. The CDR3 length is 15 residues. V was cut by 4 bases and J by 6 bases, with 16 bases left in between. Looked up from germline, CDR1 is MDHEN and CDR2 is SYDVKM. The CDR3, as DNA: TGTGCCAGCAGTTCAGGAGGAGGCGAGGTTCAGCCCCAGCATTTT. Its translation is CASSSGGGEVQPQHF.

The V call is TRBV6-2 or TRBV6-3, the J call TRBJ1-2, with D tentatively TRBD1 (5 bases). CDR3 length: 12 residues. V dropped 0 bases and J dropped 8 bases, with 7 bases sitting between them. Germline V gene lookup returns CDR1 MNHEY and CDR2 SVGEGT. CDR3 nucleotide sequence: TGTGCCAGCAGTTACTCGGGGGACGGCTACACCTTC. Protein: CASSYSGDGYTF.

The chain carries TRBV7-2 and TRBJ2-5; no firm D call. The V end was cut by 4 bases, the J end by 3 bases, with 12 bases between. The germline V gene encodes CDR1 SGHTA and CDR2 FQGNSA. The CDR3 consists of 14 residues. The CDR3 here is CASSSGSPEETQYF. CDR3 sequence (DNA): TGTGCCAGCAGCTCCGGCTCTCCAGAAGAGACCCAGTACTTC.

This chain connects TRBV7-2 to TRBJ1-1; D ambiguous. This CDR3 spans 13 amino acids. V was shortened by 10 bases and J by 2 bases, with 14 bases between the two germline ends. The germline gives CDR1 SGHTA, CDR2 FQGNSA. The CDR3 nucleotides are TGTGCCATAAGGTGGACGACTAACACTGAAGCTTTCTTT. Encoded protein: CAIRWTTNTEAFF. The full variable domain, rest sourced from reference TRBV7-2 and TRBJ1-1, is GAGVSQSPSNKVTEKGKDVELRCDPISGHTALYWYRQSLGQGLEFLIYFQGNSAPDKSGLPSDRFSAERTGGSVSTLTIQRTQQEDSAVYLCAIRWTTNTEAFFGQGTRLTVV.

This chain links TRBV18 with TRBJ2-2; D is possibly TRBD1 or TRBD2 (5 bases each). From germline, CDR1 is KGHSH and CDR2 LQKENI. The CDR3 extends over 16 amino acids. V was shortened by 6 bases and J by 4 bases, with 18 bases between the two germline ends. The CDR3 region has the DNA TGTGCCAGCTCGGCCTCTAGGGGAGCCATCACCGGGGAGCTGTTTTTT. Translating it yields CASSASRGAITGELFF. The full variable domain, completed using reference TRBV18 and TRBJ2-2, is NAGVMQNPRHLVRRRGQEARLRCSPMKGHSHVYWYRQLPEEGLKFMVYLQKENIIDESGMPKERFSAEFPKEGPSILRIQQVVRGDSAAYFCASSASRGAITGELFFGEGSRLTVL.

The V and J genes are TRBV4-3 and TRBJ1-1, with TRBD1 matching 12 bases. The CDR3 has 20 residues. CDR1 is LGHNA and CDR2 is YSLEER in the germline V gene. V gave up 1 base and J gave up 3 bases; unmatched junction bases: 15. CDR3 loop: CASSQGVIGTGGAGDTEAFF. CDR3 bases: TGCGCCAGCAGCCAAGGCGTAATAGGGACAGGGGGCGCGGGTGACACTGAAGCTTTCTTT.

This clonotype is a singleton in its sample. A much larger clone differs from this one at a single base, so this may be a read error. The V gene is TRBV7-3, the J gene TRBJ1-6; TRBD1 is a possible D gene (5 bases). Per the germline V gene, CDR1 is SGHTA and CDR2 is FQGTGA. The CDR3 is 18 residues long. As DNA, the CDR3 is TGTGCCCGCAGCTTGATGGTAGGGGACCGATTATTTTGGTCACCCCTCCACTTT. It is translated as CARSLMVGDRLFWSPLHF.

The rearrangement links TRBV27 to TRBJ2-3, with TRBD2 as a possible D gene (6 bases). V was trimmed by 3 bases and J by 1 base, leaving 14 bases between them. The length of the CDR3 is 16 residues. The germline V gene has CDR1 MNHEY and CDR2 SMNVEV (reference sequence). The CDR3 DNA reads as TGTGCCAGCAGTTTGATATTCGGGACTGGCACAGATACGCAGTATTTT. This translates into CASSLIFGTGTDTQYF.

The chain employs TRBV2 and TRBJ2-5; the D gene is possibly TRBD1 (5 bases). CDR3 length: 13 residues. The germline CDR1 and CDR2 sequences are SNHLY and FYNNEI. V was shortened by 8 bases and J by 0 bases, with 10 bases between the two germline ends. The CDR3 DNA reads as TGTGCCAGCCATAGGGGATACCAAGAGACCCAGTACTTC. This sequence encodes CASHRGYQETQYF.

This clonotype showed up just a few times. This rearrangement joins TRBV7-6 to TRBJ2-5; D remains unclear. The CDR3 runs to 13 residues. V was clipped by 5 bases and J by 4 bases, with 11 bases between them. CDR1 and CDR2 (germline): SGHVS, FNYEAQ. CDR3 sequence reads: CASSPINAETQYF. DNA of the CDR3: TGTGCCAGCAGCCCTATAAATGCAGAGACCCAGTACTTC.

This clonotype was observed a handful of times. For the CDR3, the DNA is TGCGCCAGCAGCCAAGATTGGTGGAGGGACTACGAGCAGTACGTC. Translation gives CASSQDWWRDYEQYV. The chain joins TRBV4-3 to TRBJ2-7, with D possibly TRBD2 on 6 matching bases. Trimming took off 0 bases at V and 3 bases at J, with 12 bases between the two ends. The germline V gene encodes CDR1 LGHNA and CDR2 YSLEER. The CDR3 has 15 amino acids.

The sample holds a few counts of this clonotype. The rearrangement joins TRBV7-2 to TRBJ1-1; D ambiguous. V lost 0 bases and J 5 bases, leaving 13 bases between the germline ends. Germline CDR1 SGHTA, CDR2 FQGNSA. The CDR3 is 15 residues long. CDR3 in DNA: TGTGCCAGCAGCTTAGCGGTCCCAGGACCTACTGAAGCTTTCTTT. Its translation: CASSLAVPGPTEAFF.

V gene TRBV5-1 combines with J gene TRBJ2-6; unclear D gene. Looked up from germline, CDR1 is SGHRS and CDR2 is YFSETQ. Trimming stripped 6 bases from V and 0 bases from J, with 19 bases between. The CDR3 is made up of 18 amino acids. CDR3 sequence: CASTSDVLTGSGANVLTF. The CDR3 region has the DNA TGCGCCAGCACTTCGGACGTGCTGACCGGCTCTGGGGCCAACGTCCTGACTTTC.

This clonotype was seen a handful of times. This sequence joins TRBV7-2 and TRBJ2-5, with D possibly being TRBD2 (6 bases). V was trimmed by 1 base and J by 4 bases, leaving 7 bases between them. The CDR3 covers 13 residues. Germline V CDR1 and CDR2: SGHTA, FQGNSA. DNA for the CDR3: TGTGCCAGCAGCTTAGACGGGAGAGAGACCCAGTACTTC. This encodes CASSLDGRETQYF.

The rearrangement links TRBV7-2 to TRBJ1-5; D is possibly TRBD1 (5 bases). Looked up from germline, CDR1 is SGHTA and CDR2 is FQGNSA. The CDR3 consists of 15 residues. Trimming removed 3 bases from V and 7 bases from J, with 16 bases in between. CDR3 sequence reads: CASSFSGASDQPQHF. CDR3 nucleotides: TGTGCCAGCAGCTTTAGCGGGGCCAGCGACCAGCCCCAGCATTTT.

The rearrangement uses TRBV28 and TRBJ1-5, with D possibly being TRBD1 (5 bases). The CDR3 totals 15 residues. Germline CDR1 reads MDHEN; CDR2 reads SYDVKM. Trimming took 3 bases from V and 3 from J, leaving 12 bases between them. CDR3 nucleotides: TGTGCCAGCAGTTTCGTCGACAGAAACAATCAGCCCCAGCATTTT. It translates to CASSFVDRNNQPQHF.

The chain recombines TRBV28 with TRBJ2-1; D unresolved. V dropped 1 base and J dropped 2 bases, with 3 bases sitting between them. From germline, CDR1 is MDHEN and CDR2 SYDVKM. The CDR3 covers 13 residues. The CDR3 nucleotides read TGTGCCAGCAGTTTATCCCCCTACAATGAGCAGTTCTTC. Translation gives CASSLSPYNEQFF. The full variable domain, rest sourced from reference TRBV28 and TRBJ2-1, is DVKVTQSSRYLVKRTGEKVFLECVQDMDHENMFWYRQDPGLGLRLIYFSYDVKMKEKGDIPEGYSVSREKKERFSLILESASTNQTSMYLCASSLSPYNEQFFGPGTRLTVL.

The sample holds many counts of this clonotype. The chain is built from TRBV5-4 and TRBJ2-3; 12 nucleotides align to TRBD2. CDR1 is SGHNT, CDR2 YYREEE, per germline (reference sequence). J was trimmed by 0 bases and V by 4 bases; bases with no gene match: 3. The CDR3 is 16 residues long. CDR3 residues: CASSPGTSGSTDTQYF. CDR3 DNA sequence: TGTGCCAGCAGCCCAGGGACTAGCGGGAGCACAGATACGCAGTATTTT.

CDR3 nucleotide sequence: TGCAGTGCTAGATCGGCGACAGGGATTTTATACGAGCAGTACTTC. It codes for CSARSATGILYEQYF. The V call is TRBV20-1, the J call TRBJ2-7, with 7 bases matching TRBD1. Germline trimming cut 2 bases from V and 4 bases from J; bases unmatched to any gene: 11. This CDR3 has 15 residues. Germline V CDR1 and CDR2: DFQATT, SNEGSKA (reference sequence).